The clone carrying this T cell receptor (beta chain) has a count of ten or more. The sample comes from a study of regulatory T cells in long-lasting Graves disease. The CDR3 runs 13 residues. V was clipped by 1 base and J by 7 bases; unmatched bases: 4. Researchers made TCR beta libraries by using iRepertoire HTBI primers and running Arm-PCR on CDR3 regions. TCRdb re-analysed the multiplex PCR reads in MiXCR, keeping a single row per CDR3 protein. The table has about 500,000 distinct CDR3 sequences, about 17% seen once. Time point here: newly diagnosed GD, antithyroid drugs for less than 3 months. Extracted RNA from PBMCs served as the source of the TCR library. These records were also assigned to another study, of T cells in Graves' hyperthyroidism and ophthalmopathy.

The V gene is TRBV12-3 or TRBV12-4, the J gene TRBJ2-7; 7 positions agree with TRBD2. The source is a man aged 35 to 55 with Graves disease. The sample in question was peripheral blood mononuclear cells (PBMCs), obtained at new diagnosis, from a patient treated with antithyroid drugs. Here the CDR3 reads CASSLELAREQYF. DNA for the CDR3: TGTGCCAGCAGTTTAGAACTAGCGCGGGAGCAGTACTTC.